This record looks at one T cell receptor beta chain sequence and its context. Its specificity is not known. Via MiXCR, TCRdb re-called the 5' RACE reads, giving one row per CDR3 protein. The data show some 130,000 distinct CDR3 sequences, more than 5.5% seen once. These data originate in a study of CD8 T cells in ankylosing spondylitis. Points from the study as a whole: Earlier authors reported some of these motif variants in reactive arthritis synovial fluid and blood.

The TCR comes from a female donor with ankylosing spondylitis or in good health (not recorded which). Sequenced: blood, either unsorted or a sorted T cell fraction (not recorded which).

The CDR3 protein is CASSLSGDEQFF. CDR3 DNA: TGTGCCAGCAGCTTGTCGGGCGATGAGCAGTTCTTC. The V call is TRBV11-3, the J call TRBJ2-1; no firm D call. The germline V and J ends were trimmed by 3 bases and 8 bases, with 8 bases remaining between them. This CDR3 has 12 residues. CDR1 and CDR2 from the germline V gene are SGHNT and YENEEA.